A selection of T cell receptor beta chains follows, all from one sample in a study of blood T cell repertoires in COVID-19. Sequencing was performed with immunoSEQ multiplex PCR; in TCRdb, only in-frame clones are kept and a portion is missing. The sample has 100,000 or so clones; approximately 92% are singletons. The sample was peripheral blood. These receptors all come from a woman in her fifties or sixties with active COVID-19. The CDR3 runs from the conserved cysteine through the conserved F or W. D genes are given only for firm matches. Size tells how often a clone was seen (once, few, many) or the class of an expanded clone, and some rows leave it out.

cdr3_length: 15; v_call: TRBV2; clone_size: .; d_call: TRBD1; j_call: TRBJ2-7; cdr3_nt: TGTGCCAGCAGACCCCGGGACAGGGGGGCCTACGAGCAGTACTTC; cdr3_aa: CASRPRDRGAYEQYF
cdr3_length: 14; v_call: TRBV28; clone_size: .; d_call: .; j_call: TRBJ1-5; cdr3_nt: TGTGCCAGCACCCTGGGCGGGGTCGGGCAGCCCCAGCATTTT; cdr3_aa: CASTLGGVGQPQHF
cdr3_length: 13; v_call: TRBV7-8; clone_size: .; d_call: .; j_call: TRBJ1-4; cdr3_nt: TGTGCCAGCAGCCTCGGACAGAAAGAAAAACTGTTTTTT; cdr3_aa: CASSLGQKEKLFF
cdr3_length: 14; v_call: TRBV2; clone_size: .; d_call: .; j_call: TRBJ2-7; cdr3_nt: TGTGCCAGCAGTGGTCAGGGTCAGGTCTACGAGCAGTACTTC; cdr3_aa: CASSGQGQVYEQYF
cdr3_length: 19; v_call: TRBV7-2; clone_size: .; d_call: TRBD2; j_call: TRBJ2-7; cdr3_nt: TGTGCCAGCAGCCTAGTGGCTAGCGGGGGTTCTCCAAGCTCCTACGAGCAGTACTTC; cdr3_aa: CASSLVASGGSPSSYEQYF
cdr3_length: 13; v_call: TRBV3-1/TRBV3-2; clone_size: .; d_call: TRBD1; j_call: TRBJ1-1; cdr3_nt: TGTGCCAGCAGCCAAGAAGCGACAGGGAGAGCTTTCTTT; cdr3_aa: CASSQEATGRAFF
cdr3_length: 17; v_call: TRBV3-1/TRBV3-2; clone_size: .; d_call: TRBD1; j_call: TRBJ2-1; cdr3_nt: TGTGCCAGCAGCCAAGCTTTGACAGGGATCCCCTACAATGAGCAGTTCTTC; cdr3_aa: CASSQALTGIPYNEQFF
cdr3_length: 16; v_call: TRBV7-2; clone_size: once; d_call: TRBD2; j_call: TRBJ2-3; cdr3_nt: TGTGCCAGCAGCTTAGCTGGCGGGGGGGCATCAGATACGCAGTATTTT; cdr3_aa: CASSLAGGGASDTQYF
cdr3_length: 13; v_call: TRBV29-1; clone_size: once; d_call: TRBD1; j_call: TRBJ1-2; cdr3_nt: TGCAGCGCCGGGAGACAGGGGGCTTATGGCTACACCTTC; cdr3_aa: CSAGRQGAYGYTF
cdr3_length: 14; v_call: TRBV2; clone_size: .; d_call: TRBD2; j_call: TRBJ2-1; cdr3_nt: TGTGCCAGCGGAGCGGGGGCACGATACAATGAGCAGTTCTTC; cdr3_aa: CASGAGARYNEQFF
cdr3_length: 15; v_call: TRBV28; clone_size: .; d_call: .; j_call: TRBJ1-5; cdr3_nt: TGTGCCAGCAGTTGGGGCTCAGGCCCCAATCAGCCCCAGCATTTT; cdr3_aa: CASSWGSGPNQPQHF
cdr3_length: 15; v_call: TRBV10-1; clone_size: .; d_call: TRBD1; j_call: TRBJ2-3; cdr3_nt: TGCGCCAGCAGTTTTCCGGGACAGGGGACAGATACGCAGTATTTT; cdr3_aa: CASSFPGQGTDTQYF
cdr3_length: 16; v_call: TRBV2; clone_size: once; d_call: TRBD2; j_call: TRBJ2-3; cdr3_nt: TGTGCCAGCAGTGAGGGGGAGGCGTCTAGCGGGAGTACGCAGTATTTT; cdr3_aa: CASSEGEASSGSTQYF
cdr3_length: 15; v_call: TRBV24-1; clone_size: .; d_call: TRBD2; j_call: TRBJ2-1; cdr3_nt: TGTGCCACCAGTTCCCCCGGGAGGGGGGGCAATGAGCAGTTCTTC; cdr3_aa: CATSSPGRGGNEQFF
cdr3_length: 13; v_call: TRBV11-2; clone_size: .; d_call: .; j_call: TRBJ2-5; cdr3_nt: TGTGCCAGCAGCCGGGCCCCGGGGGAGACCCAGTACTTC; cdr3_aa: CASSRAPGETQYF
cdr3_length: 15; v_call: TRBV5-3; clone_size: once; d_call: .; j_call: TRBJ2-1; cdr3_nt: TGTGCCAGAAGCTTGGCCTTGCGGATCGACAATGAGCAGTTCTTC; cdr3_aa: CARSLALRIDNEQFF
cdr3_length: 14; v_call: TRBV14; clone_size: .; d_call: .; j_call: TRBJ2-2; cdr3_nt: TGTGCCAGCAGCCAAGTACAGGGAATCGGGGAGCTGTTTTTT; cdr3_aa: CASSQVQGIGELFF
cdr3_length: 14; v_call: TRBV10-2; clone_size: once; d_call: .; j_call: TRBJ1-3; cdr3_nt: TGCGCCAGCAGTGATCCAACATTAGGAAACACCATATATTTT; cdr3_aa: CASSDPTLGNTIYF
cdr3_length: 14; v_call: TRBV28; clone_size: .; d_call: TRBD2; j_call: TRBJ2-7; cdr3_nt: TGTGCCAGCAGTTCGACCGGGACTAGCGGGACCCAGGACTTC; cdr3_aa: CASSSTGTSGTQDF
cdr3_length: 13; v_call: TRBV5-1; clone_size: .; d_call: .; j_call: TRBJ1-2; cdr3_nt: TGCGCCAGCAGCCCGGTCACCCCTCTCGGCTACACCTTC; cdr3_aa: CASSPVTPLGYTF
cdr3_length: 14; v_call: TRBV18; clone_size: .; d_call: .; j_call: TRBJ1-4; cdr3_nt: TGTGCCAGCTCACGGGCCCAAAAGAATGAAAAACTGTTTTTT; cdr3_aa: CASSRAQKNEKLFF
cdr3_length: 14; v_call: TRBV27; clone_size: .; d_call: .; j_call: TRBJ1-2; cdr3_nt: TGTGCCAGCAGTCTAATGGAGGGAATGGATGGCTACACCTTC; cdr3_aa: CASSLMEGMDGYTF
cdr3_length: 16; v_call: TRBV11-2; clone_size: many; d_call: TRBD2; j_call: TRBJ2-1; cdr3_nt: TGTGCCAGCAGCGGTTATCCGGGACTAGCGGGATTTGAGCAGTTCTTC; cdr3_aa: CASSGYPGLAGFEQFF
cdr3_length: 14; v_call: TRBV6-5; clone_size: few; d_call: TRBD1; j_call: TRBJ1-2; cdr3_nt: TGTGCCAGCAGTTACTCATGGACAGGGTATGGCTACACCTTC; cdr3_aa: CASSYSWTGYGYTF
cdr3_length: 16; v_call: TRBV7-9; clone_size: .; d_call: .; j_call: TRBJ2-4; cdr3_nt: TGTGCCAGCAGCTTAGGCGGTCGGGGTCCCAAAAACATTCAGTACTTC; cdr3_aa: CASSLGGRGPKNIQYF
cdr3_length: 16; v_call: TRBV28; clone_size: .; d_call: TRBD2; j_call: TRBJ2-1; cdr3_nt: TGTGCCAGCAGCCAGTCCGCTAGCGGGAGTGGCAATGAGCAGTTCTTC; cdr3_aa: CASSQSASGSGNEQFF
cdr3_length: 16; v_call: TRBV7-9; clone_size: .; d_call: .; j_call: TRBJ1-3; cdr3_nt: TGTGCCAGCAGCCAAGGGGGGGCAAGCTCTGGAAACACCATATATTTT; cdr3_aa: CASSQGGASSGNTIYF
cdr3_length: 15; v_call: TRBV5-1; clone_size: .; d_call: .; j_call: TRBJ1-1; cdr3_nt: TGCGCCAGCAGCTTTAGTGGAGACTCAAATCGTGAGGCTTTCTTT; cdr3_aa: CASSFSGDSNREAFF
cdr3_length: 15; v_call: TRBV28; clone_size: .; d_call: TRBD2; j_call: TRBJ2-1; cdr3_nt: TGTGCCAGCACGGGAGGGGGGGACGGGTTCAATGAGCAGTTCTTC; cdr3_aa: CASTGGGDGFNEQFF
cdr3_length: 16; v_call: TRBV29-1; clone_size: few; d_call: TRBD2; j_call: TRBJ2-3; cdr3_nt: TGCAGCGTCACTTCACCCGCGGGGGGAAGGACAGATACGCAGTATTTT; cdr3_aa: CSVTSPAGGRTDTQYF
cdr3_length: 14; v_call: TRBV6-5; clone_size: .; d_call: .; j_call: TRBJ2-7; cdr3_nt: TGTGCCAGCAGTTATTGGTCGACGGGGAACGAGCAGTACTTC; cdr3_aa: CASSYWSTGNEQYF
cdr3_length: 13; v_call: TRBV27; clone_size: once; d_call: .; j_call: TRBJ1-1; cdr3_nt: TGTGCCAGCAAGATCAACAGTAGAACTGAAGCTTTCTTT; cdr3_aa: CASKINSRTEAFF
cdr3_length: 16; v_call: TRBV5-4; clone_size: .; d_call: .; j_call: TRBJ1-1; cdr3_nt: TGTGCCAGCACCTCACGAAGACAGAGTATGAACACTGAAGCTTTCTTT; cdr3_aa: CASTSRRQSMNTEAFF
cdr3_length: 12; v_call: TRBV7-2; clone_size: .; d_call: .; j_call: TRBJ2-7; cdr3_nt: TGTGCCAGCGGTACAGGTACCTACGAGCAGTACTTC; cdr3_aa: CASGTGTYEQYF
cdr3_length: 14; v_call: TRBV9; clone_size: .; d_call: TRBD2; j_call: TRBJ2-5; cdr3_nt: TGTGCCAGCAGCGTCGTGGGGGGAGGGGAGACCCAGTACTTC; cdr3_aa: CASSVVGGGETQYF
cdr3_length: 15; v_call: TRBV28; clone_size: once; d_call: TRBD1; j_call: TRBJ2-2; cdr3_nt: TGTGCCAGCAGTGCCCCGGGACAGGGGGCCGGGGAGCTGTTTTTT; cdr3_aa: CASSAPGQGAGELFF
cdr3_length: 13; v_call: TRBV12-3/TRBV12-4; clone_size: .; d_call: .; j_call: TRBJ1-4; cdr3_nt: TGTGCCAGCAGTTTACCCAATAATGAAAAACTGTTTTTT; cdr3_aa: CASSLPNNEKLFF
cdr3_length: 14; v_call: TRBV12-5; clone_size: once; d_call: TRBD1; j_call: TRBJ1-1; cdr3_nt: TGTGCTAGTGGAAGACAGGGGCCGCCCCTGCACGCTTTCTTT; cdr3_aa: CASGRQGPPLHAFF
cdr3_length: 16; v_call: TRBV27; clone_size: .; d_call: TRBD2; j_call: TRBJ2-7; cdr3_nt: TGTGCCAGCAGTTTATTGATTAGCGGGGTAGCCTACGAGCAGTACTTC; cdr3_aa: CASSLLISGVAYEQYF
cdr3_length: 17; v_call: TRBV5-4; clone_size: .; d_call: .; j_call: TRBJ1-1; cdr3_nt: TGTGCCAGCAGCTCGCGGGGCGGGGGCGTGGGGAACACTGAAGCTTTCTTT; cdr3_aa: CASSSRGGGVGNTEAFF
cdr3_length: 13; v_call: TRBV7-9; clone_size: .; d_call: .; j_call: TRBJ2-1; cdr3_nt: TGTGCCTACGAAAACGGCGGATACAATGAGCAGTTCTTC; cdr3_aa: CAYENGGYNEQFF
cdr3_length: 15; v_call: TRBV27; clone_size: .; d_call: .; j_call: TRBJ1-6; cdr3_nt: TGTGCCAGCCTTTTGCGGGGGGGCCATAATTCACCCCTCCACTTT; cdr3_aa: CASLLRGGHNSPLHF
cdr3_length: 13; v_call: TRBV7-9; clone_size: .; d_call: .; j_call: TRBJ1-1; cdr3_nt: TGTGCCAGCAGCTACCAGGGGAGCACTGAAGCTTTCTTT; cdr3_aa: CASSYQGSTEAFF
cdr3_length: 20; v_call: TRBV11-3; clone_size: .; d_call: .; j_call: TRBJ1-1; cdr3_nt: TGTGCCAGCAGCTCTGCCTTCACTGATAAAAAACAGGGCTTGAACACTGAAGCTTTCTTT; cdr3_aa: CASSSAFTDKKQGLNTEAFF
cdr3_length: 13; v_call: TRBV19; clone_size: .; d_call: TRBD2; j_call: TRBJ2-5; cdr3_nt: TGTGCCAGCTGGGCGGGGGGGGCCGCGACCCAGTACTTC; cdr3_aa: CASWAGGAATQYF
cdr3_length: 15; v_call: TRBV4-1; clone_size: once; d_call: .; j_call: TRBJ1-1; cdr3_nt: TGCGCCAGCAGCCCAAGGACATGGATGAACACTGAAGCTTTCTTT; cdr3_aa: CASSPRTWMNTEAFF
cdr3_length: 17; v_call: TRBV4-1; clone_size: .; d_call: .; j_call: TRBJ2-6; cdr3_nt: TGCGCCAGCAGCCAAGTCGGTCCGGTGACTGGGGCCAACGTCCTGACTTTC; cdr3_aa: CASSQVGPVTGANVLTF
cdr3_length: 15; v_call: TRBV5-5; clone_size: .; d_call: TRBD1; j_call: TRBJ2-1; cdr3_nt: TGTGCCAGCAGCTTGGCCGGGTACAGGGGGACTGAGCAGTTCTTC; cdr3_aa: CASSLAGYRGTEQFF
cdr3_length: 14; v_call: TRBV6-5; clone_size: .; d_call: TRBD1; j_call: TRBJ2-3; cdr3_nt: TGTGCCAGCAGTTTGCGGGCCGACAGGGTAACGCAGTATTTT; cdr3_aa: CASSLRADRVTQYF
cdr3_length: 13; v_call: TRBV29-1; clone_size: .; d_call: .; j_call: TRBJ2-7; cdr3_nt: TGCAGCGTTGCTAGGGGGTCAGTTTACGAGCAGTACTTC; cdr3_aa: CSVARGSVYEQYF
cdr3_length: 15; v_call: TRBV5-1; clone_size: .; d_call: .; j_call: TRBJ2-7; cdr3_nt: TGCGCCAGCAGCTCACAACAGGGTAGACTTGGCGAGCAGTACTTC; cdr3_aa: CASSSQQGRLGEQYF
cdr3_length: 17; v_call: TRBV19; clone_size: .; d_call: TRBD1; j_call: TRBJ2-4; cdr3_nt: TGTGCCAGTAGTCACCGGGACAGGGTGTTGGCCAAAAACATTCAGTACTTC; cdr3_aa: CASSHRDRVLAKNIQYF
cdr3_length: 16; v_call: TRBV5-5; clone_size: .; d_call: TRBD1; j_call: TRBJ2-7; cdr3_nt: TGTGCCAGCAGCTGGGGTGTTCGGACAGGGGTCTACGAGCAGTACTTC; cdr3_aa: CASSWGVRTGVYEQYF
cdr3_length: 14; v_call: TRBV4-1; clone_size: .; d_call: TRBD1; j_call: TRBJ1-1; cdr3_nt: TGCGCCAGCAGACTCGACAGGGAAAACACTGAAGCTTTCTTT; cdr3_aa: CASRLDRENTEAFF
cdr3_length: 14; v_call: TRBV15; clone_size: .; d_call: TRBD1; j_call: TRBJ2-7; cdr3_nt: TGTGCCACCAGCAGGGGGGGACAGGGGGGCGAGCAGTACTTC; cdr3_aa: CATSRGGQGGEQYF
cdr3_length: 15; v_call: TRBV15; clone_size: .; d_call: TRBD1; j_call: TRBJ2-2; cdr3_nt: TGTGCCACCAGCTGGGGACAGGGGAACACCGGGGAGCTGTTTTTT; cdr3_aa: CATSWGQGNTGELFF
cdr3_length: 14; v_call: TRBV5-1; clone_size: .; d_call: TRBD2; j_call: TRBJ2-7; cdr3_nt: TGCGCCAGCAGCTTGGACGGACTAGCCTACGAGCAGTACTTC; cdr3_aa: CASSLDGLAYEQYF
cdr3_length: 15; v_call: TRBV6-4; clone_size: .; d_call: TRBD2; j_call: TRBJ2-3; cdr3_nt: TGTGCCAGCAGTCTAGCGGGGGGGCCTCGAGATACGCAGTATTTT; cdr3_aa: CASSLAGGPRDTQYF
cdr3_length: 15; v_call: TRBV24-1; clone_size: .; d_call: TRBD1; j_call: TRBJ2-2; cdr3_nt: TGTGCCACCAGTGACCCGGGACAGGGGACCGGGGAGCTGTTTTTT; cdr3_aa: CATSDPGQGTGELFF
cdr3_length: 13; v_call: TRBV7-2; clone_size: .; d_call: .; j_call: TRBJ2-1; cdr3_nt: TGTGCCAGCAGCTTAGAAGTAACTAGCGAGCAGTTCTTC; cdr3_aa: CASSLEVTSEQFF